Shown below are 22 T cell receptor beta chains from a single sample sequenced in a study of blood T cell repertoires in COVID-19. Clones were read by immunoSEQ multiplex PCR, and TCRdb kept only the in-frame ones, dropping some. The sample gives around 250,000 clones, about 89% of which show up once; over 8% is in the top ten. Sample: peripheral blood. These TCRs come from a man aged 40-55 years with active or convalescent COVID-19.

In its sample, this clone was seen many times. The chain is built from TRBV20-1 and TRBJ1-2; D unclear. Trimming left V 2 bases short and J 8 bases short, with 9 bases between. The CDR3 length is 11 residues. The V gene's germline CDR1 is DFQATT and CDR2 SNEGSKA (reference sequence). Here the CDR3 DNA reads TGCAGTGCTAGAAGTGAGCAAGGCTACACCTTC. This gives the protein CSARSEQGYTF.

The chain recombines TRBV3-1 (or the pseudogene TRBV3-2) with TRBJ1-1; D remains unclear. The germline V gene encodes CDR1 LGHDT and CDR2 YNNKEL (reference sequence). V lost 4 bases to trimming and J lost 7 bases, with 16 bases between them. This CDR3 is built from 14 residues. CDR3 coding DNA: TGTGCCAGCAGCCTAAGGACCTCGGGGAGTGAAGCTTTCTTT. It yields the protein CASSLRTSGSEAFF.

This chain connects TRBV2 to TRBJ2-3; D possibly corresponds to TRBD2 (5 bases). From germline, CDR1 is SNHLY and CDR2 FYNNEI. This CDR3 is built from 14 residues. Trimming shortened V by 4 bases and J by 1 base, and 9 bases separated the two germline ends. The chain's CDR3 is CASSADSRTDTQYF. Written as DNA, the CDR3 is TGTGCCAGCAGTGCGGACTCGCGCACAGATACGCAGTATTTT.

This clone was counted a single time. The chain has TRBV5-1 and TRBJ2-5, with a weak D call TRBD2 (5 bases). The CDR3 extends over 13 amino acids. The germline gives CDR1 SGHRS, CDR2 YFSETQ. Trimming shortened V by 2 bases and J by 1 base, and 6 bases separated the two germline ends. The CDR3 nucleotides are TGCGCCAGCAGCTTAGGACTCCAAGAGACCCAGTACTTC. Its protein is CASSLGLQETQYF.

The gene calls are TRBV10-2 and TRBJ2-3; 10 bases are a match to TRBD2. The V gene end was trimmed by 6 bases and the J gene end by 6 bases; junction bases not matched to a gene: 15. CDR1 and CDR2 (germline): WSHSY, SAAADI. This CDR3 spans 17 amino acids. CDR3 region: CASRVRSGRGRLDTQYF. In DNA form, the CDR3 reads TGCGCCAGCAGGGTGCGGAGCGGGAGGGGGCGGTTGGATACGCAGTATTTT.

The chain employs TRBV2 and TRBJ2-2, with TRBD2 matching over 12 bases. The germline V gene has CDR1 SNHLY and CDR2 FYNNEI. After removal of 11 bases from V and 4 bases from J, the junction contained 11 bases not matched to a gene. This CDR3 region has 16 residues. In DNA, the CDR3 is TGTGCCCGCCGTGGGCTAGCGGGGGGGGGCACCGGGGAGCTGTTTTTT. It specifies CARRGLAGGGTGELFF.

The chain couples TRBV3-1 (or the pseudogene TRBV3-2) to TRBJ1-2; D may be TRBD1 (5 bases). The CDR3 spans 15 residues. Trimming left V 4 bases short and J 7 bases short, with 19 bases between. From germline, CDR1 is LGHDT and CDR2 YNNKEL (reference sequence). CDR3: CASSPGPGSSAGYTF. The DNA of the CDR3 is TGTGCCAGCAGCCCCGGACCAGGGTCTTCAGCTGGCTACACCTTC.

The V and J genes are TRBV4-1 and TRBJ1-4, with a weak D call TRBD1 (5 bases). CDR3 length: 14 amino acids. V was shortened by 4 bases and J by 8 bases, with 14 bases between the two germline ends. The V gene's germline CDR1 is MGHRA and CDR2 YSYEKL. The chain's CDR3 is CASSLRRGREKLFF. CDR3 nucleotide sequence: TGCGCCAGCAGCCTACGGAGGGGCCGGGAAAAACTGTTTTTT.

The chain uses TRBV18 and TRBJ1-1, with D possibly matching TRBD1 (6 bases). V lost 8 bases to trimming and J lost 3 bases, with 16 bases between them. In germline, CDR1 is KGHSH, CDR2 LQKENI. CDR3 size: 14 residues. Here the CDR3 reads CASTRGSGYTEAFF. The CDR3 region has the DNA TGTGCCAGCACCAGGGGTTCGGGTTACACTGAAGCTTTCTTT.

In DNA, the CDR3 is TGTGCCACCAGTGAAGTGGGACAGGCGGGGTCCACAGATACGCAGTATTTT. This codes for CATSEVGQAGSTDTQYF. The chain recombines TRBV24-1 with TRBJ2-3; 8 bases map to TRBD1. Germline-derived CDR1 and CDR2 are KGHDR and SFDVKD. This CDR3 has 17 residues. With V trimmed by 4 bases and J by 2 bases, 10 bases remained unmatched.

The chain uses TRBV5-1 and TRBJ2-2; 14 bases align to TRBD2. Germline CDR1 SGHRS, CDR2 YFSETQ. There are 18 residues in the CDR3. V lost 5 bases to trimming and J lost 4 bases; unmatched junction nucleotides: 10. The DNA for the CDR3 is TGCGCCAGCAGATCGACGGGACTAGCGGGGGTAGGCACCGGGGAGCTGTTTTTT. Amino acids: CASRSTGLAGVGTGELFF.

This clone was seen a single time. The chain carries TRBV6-2 or TRBV6-3 and TRBJ2-5, with 14 bases fitting TRBD2. CDR1 and CDR2 (germline): MNHEY, SVGEGT. This CDR3 spans 17 amino acids. Trimming took 6 bases from V and 5 from J; bases not matched to a gene: 11. The CDR3 sequence is CASSDEQGLAGEETQYF. The CDR3 DNA follows: TGTGCCAGCAGCGACGAGCAGGGACTAGCGGGAGAGGAGACCCAGTACTTC.

The chain carries TRBV11-1 and TRBJ2-1, with 7 positions matching TRBD2. The V segment lost 3 bases and the J segment 0 bases; nucleotides outside the gene matches: 2. Germline values: CDR1 SGHAT, CDR2 FQDESV (reference sequence). This CDR3 has 15 residues. The CDR3 spells CASSFERGSYNEQFF. The CDR3 nucleotides read TGTGCCAGCAGCTTTGAGCGGGGCTCCTACAATGAGCAGTTCTTC.

The gene calls are TRBV5-4 and TRBJ2-6; TRBD1 matches 9 bases. With 1 base clipped from V and 2 bases from J, the junction kept 10 bases outside the gene matches. The germline CDR1 and CDR2 sequences are SGHNT and YYREEE (reference sequence). The CDR3 is made up of 19 amino acids. In DNA, the CDR3 is TGTGCCAGCAGCTTGTTGGGGGACAGGGATACAACTGGGGCCAACGTCCTGACTTTC. Its protein product is CASSLLGDRDTTGANVLTF.

The chain carries TRBV3-1 (or the pseudogene TRBV3-2) and TRBJ1-3, with D possibly matching TRBD1 (5 bases). The CDR3 is made up of 14 amino acids. V dropped 4 bases and J dropped 3 bases, with 10 bases sitting between them. Germline V CDR1 and CDR2: LGHDT, YNNKEL (reference sequence). For the CDR3, the DNA is TGTGCCAGCAGCCCAGGGTTTTTTGGAAACACCATATATTTT. Amino acid sequence: CASSPGFFGNTIYF.

This chain's CDR3 is CASLLGGEDTQYF. CDR3 bases: TGTGCCAGCCTTCTAGGGGGGGAAGATACGCAGTATTTT. This chain uses TRBV12-3 or TRBV12-4 with TRBJ2-3; perhaps TRBD2 as D (7 bases). V shed 8 bases and J shed 5 bases, with 14 bases lying between them. This CDR3 comprises 13 residues.

The J gene is TRBJ1-2, the V gene TRBV12-2; the listed D gene, TRBD1, was not tested against the DNA. TRBV12-2 is a pseudogene segment. This CDR3 has 15 amino acids. The CDR3 reads CASRSGQGTTYGYTF. CDR3 DNA sequence: TGTGCAAGTCGCTCAGGACAGGGTACCACCTATGGCTACACCTTC.

This chain links TRBV5-4 with TRBJ2-2; TRBD2 agrees at 11 bases. The CDR3 length is 17 residues. V lost 2 bases and J lost 8; bases outside the gene matches: 11. CDR1 and CDR2 from the germline V gene are SGHNT and YYREEE (reference sequence). CDR3 amino acids: CASSFGLAGPNAGELFF. The CDR3 DNA sequence: TGTGCCAGCAGCTTCGGACTAGCGGGCCCCAACGCGGGGGAGCTGTTTTTT.

This clone occurred once. The chain is built from TRBV5-1 and TRBJ2-5; 12 bases map to TRBD1. V trimming: 0 bases; J trimming: 5 bases; junction bases outside the gene matches: 5. This CDR3 is built from 16 residues. Germline CDR1 and CDR2: SGHRS and YFSETQ. CDR3: CASSLAGQGASETQYF. CDR3 DNA sequence: TGCGCCAGCAGCTTGGCGGGACAGGGGGCGTCGGAGACCCAGTACTTC.

V is TRBV18 and J is TRBJ1-1, with 12 bases lining up with TRBD1. The germline gives CDR1 KGHSH, CDR2 LQKENI. The CDR3 totals 18 residues. Unmatched junction bases numbered 15, after V lost 6 bases and J lost 4 bases. The CDR3 DNA sequence: TGTGCCAGCTCCCTCCAGTCGGGACAGGGGGCATCTGGCACTGAAGCTTTCTTT. It translates to CASSLQSGQGASGTEAFF. The full variable domain, completed using reference TRBV18 and TRBJ1-1, is NAGVMQNPRHLVRRRGQEARLRCSPMKGHSHVYWYRQLPEEGLKFMVYLQKENIIDESGMPKERFSAEFPKEGPSILRIQQVVRGDSAAYFCASSLQSGQGASGTEAFFGQGTRLTVV.

The V gene is TRBV7-9, the J gene TRBJ2-1; 7 bases match TRBD1. V shed 2 bases and J 4 bases; nucleotides not matched to a gene: 8. This CDR3 comprises 16 residues. Per germline, CDR1 SEHNR and CDR2 FQNEAQ (reference sequence). Here the CDR3 reads CASSLYRGKGYNEQFF. The CDR3 bases are TGTGCCAGCAGCTTATACAGGGGCAAGGGGTACAATGAGCAGTTCTTC.

The CDR3 spells CAWSVGASGTDTQYF. DNA of the CDR3: TGTGCCTGGAGTGTGGGGGCGTCGGGCACAGATACGCAGTATTTT. The J gene is TRBJ2-3, the V gene TRBV30; tentative D call: TRBD1 (6 bases). This CDR3 contains 15 residues. Germline assignment: CDR1 GTSNPN and CDR2 SVGIG (reference sequence). V lost 0 bases and J lost 1, with 11 bases in between.